The source of this T cell receptor (beta chain) is a study of CD8+ T cells in alopecia areata. Across the study: Administration of oral tofacitinib to treated patients was at 5 to 10 mg twice daily.

RNA was isolated and reverse transcribed to cDNA, the sequencing template. Clones were read by immunoSEQ multiplex PCR, and TCRdb kept only the in-frame ones, dropping some. This table holds under 300,000 clones, 67% found once. Germline assignment: CDR1 GTSNPN and CDR2 SVGIG (reference sequence). The germline V and J ends were trimmed by 2 bases and 1 base, with 15 bases remaining between them. The CDR3 loop spans 16 amino acids. The J gene is TRBJ2-1, the V gene TRBV30; D is unresolved. This TCR came from a human donor with alopecia areata. The sequencing used CD4+ T cells sorted from blood, collected at week 0. For the CDR3, the DNA is TGTGCCTGGAGTCCTCCTTCGCTAGGTTCCTACAATGAGCAGTTCTTC. It yields the protein CAWSPPSLGSYNEQFF.